Detailed here is one TCR beta chain. The assay was immunoSEQ multiplex PCR, and TCRdb's table has in-frame clones only and misses some. The table lists 4,800 or so clones, roughly four fifths of them singletons. The data were obtained in a study of immune cell composition in non-small cell lung cancer. Germline-derived CDR1 and CDR2 are MNHNY and SVGAGI (reference sequence). The CDR3 loop spans 14 amino acids. V gave up 4 bases and J gave up 5 bases; unmatched junction bases: 4. Frozen unsorted single-cell suspensions supplied the genomic DNA. The sequencing sample was made of lung tumor tissue. V is TRBV6-6 and J is TRBJ2-1; 8 bases align to TRBD1. The TCR sequence derives from a human donor with non-small cell lung cancer. The CDR3: CASSWDRKNNEQFF. CDR3 bases: TGTGCCAGCAGTTGGGACAGGAAAAACAATGAGCAGTTCTTC.